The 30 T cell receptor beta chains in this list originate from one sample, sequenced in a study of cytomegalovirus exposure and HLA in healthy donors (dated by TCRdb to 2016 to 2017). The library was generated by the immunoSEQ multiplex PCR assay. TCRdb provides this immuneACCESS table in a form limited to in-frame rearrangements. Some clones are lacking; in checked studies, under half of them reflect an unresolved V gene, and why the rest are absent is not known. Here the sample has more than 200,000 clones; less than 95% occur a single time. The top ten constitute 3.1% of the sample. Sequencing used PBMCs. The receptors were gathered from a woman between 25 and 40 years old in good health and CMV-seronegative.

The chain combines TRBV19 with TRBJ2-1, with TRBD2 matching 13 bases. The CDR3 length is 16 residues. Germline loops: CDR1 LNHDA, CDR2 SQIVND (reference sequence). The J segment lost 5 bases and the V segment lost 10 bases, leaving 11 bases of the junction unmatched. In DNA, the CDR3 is TGTGCCACTCGGACTAGCGGGAGCTTGGTGAACAATGAGCAGTTCTTC. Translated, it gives CATRTSGSLVNNEQFF.

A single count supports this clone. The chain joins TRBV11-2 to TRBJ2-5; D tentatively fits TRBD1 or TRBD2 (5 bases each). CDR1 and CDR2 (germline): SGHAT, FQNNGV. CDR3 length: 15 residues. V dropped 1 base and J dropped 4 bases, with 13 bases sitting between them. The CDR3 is CASSLVPLRGETQYF. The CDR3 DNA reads TGTGCCAGCAGCTTAGTCCCCCTGAGGGGAGAGACCCAGTACTTC. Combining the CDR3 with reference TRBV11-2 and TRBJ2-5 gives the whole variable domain EAGVAQSPRYKIIEKRQSVAFWCNPISGHATLYWYQQILGQGPKLLIQFQNNGVVDDSQLPKDRFSAERLKGVDSTLKIQPAKLEDSAVYLCASSLVPLRGETQYFGPGTRLLVL.

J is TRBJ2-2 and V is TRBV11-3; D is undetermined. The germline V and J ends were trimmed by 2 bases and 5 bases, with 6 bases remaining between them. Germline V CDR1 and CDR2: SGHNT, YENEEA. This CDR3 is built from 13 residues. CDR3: CASSLSGTGELFF. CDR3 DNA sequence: TGTGCCAGCAGCTTATCTGGGACCGGGGAGCTGTTTTTT. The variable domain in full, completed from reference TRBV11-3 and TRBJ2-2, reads EAGVVQSPRYKIIEKKQPVAFWCNPISGHNTLYWYLQNLGQGPELLIRYENEEAVDDSQLPKDRFSAERLKGVDSTLKIQPAELGDSAVYLCASSLSGTGELFFGEGSRLTVL.

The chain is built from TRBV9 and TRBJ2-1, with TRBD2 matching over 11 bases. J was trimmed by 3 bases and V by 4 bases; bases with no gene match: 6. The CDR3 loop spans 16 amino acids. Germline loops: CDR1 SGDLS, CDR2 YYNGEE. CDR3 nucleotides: TGTGCCAGCAGCCGGATTACTAGCGGGAGCTACAATGAGCAGTTCTTC. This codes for CASSRITSGSYNEQFF.

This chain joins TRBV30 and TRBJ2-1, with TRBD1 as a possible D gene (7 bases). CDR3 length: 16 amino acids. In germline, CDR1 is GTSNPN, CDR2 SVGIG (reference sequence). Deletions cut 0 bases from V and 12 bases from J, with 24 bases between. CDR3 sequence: CAWSVLGAGTSGGQFF. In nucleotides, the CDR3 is TGTGCCTGGAGTGTACTTGGGGCGGGGACCTCAGGGGGGCAGTTCTTC.

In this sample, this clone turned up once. The CDR3 reads CASSFRLGSGEQFF. The DNA of the CDR3 is TGCGCCAGCAGCTTCCGGCTAGGGTCCGGTGAGCAGTTCTTC. The V call is TRBV4-1, the J call TRBJ2-1; unclear D gene. The CDR3 extends over 14 amino acids. V gave up 5 bases and J gave up 9 bases, with 17 bases separating them. In germline, CDR1 is MGHRA, CDR2 YSYEKL.

The CDR3 region has the DNA TGTGCCAGCAGCCCAAATGCTGCCGTCTCCTACGAGCAGTACTTC. It is translated as CASSPNAAVSYEQYF. This chain links TRBV5-6 with TRBJ2-7; D is undetermined. The CDR3 is 15 amino acids. Germline assignment: CDR1 SGHDT and CDR2 YYEEEE. V was trimmed by 4 bases and J by 0 bases, leaving 14 bases between them.

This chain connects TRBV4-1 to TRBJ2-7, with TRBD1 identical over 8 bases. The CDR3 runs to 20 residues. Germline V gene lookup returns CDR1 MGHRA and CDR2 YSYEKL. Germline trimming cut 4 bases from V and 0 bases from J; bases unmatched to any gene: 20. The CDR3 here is CASSRRRDRSDGWISYEQYF. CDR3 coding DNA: TGCGCCAGCAGCCGAAGGCGGGACAGGAGCGATGGTTGGATCTCCTACGAGCAGTACTTC.

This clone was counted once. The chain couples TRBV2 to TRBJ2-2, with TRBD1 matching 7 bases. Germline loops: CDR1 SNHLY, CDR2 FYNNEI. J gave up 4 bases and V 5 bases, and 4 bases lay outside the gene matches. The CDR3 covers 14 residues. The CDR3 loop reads CASSSNRGTGELFF. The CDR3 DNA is TGTGCCAGCAGTTCAAACAGGGGCACCGGGGAGCTGTTTTTT.

This CDR3 reads CASWGLNGANVLTF. CDR3 sequence (DNA): TGCGCCAGTTGGGGGCTGAATGGGGCCAACGTCCTGACTTTC. V and J are TRBV10-1 and TRBJ2-6; a possible D gene is TRBD1 (6 bases). The V and J ends lost 9 bases and 3 bases respectively, with 12 bases between them. This CDR3 contains 14 residues. The germline V gene has CDR1 WNHNN and CDR2 SYGVQD (reference sequence).

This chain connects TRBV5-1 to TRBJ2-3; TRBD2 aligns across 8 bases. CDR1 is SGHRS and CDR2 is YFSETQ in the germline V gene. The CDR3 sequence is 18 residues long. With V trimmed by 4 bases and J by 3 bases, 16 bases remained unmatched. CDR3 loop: CASSLLPRGRLVTDTQYF. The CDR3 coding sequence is TGCGCCAGCAGCCTTCTTCCTCGCGGGAGGTTAGTAACAGATACGCAGTATTTT.

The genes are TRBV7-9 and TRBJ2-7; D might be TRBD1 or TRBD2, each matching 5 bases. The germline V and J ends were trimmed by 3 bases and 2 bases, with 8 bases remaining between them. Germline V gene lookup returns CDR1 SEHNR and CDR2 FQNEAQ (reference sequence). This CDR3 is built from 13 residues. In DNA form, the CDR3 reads TGTGCCAGCAGCTTCGGGACGGCCTACGAGCAGTACTTC. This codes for CASSFGTAYEQYF.

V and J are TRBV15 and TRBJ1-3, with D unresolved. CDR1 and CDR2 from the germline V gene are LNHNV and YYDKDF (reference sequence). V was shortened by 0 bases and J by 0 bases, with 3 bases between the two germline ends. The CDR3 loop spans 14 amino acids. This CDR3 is CATSREDSGNTIYF. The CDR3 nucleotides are TGTGCCACCAGCAGAGAGGACTCTGGAAACACCATATATTTT.

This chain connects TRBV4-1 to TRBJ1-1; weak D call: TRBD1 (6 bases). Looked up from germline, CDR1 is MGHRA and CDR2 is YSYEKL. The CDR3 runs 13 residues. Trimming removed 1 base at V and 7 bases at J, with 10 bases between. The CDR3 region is CASSQADRNEAFF. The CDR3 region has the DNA TGCGCCAGCAGCCAAGCGGACAGAAATGAAGCTTTCTTT.

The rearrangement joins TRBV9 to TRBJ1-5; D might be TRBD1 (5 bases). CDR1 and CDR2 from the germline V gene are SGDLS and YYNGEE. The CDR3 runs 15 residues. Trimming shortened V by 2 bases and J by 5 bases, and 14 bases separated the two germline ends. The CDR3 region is CASSVGSGGDQPQHF. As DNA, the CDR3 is TGTGCCAGCAGCGTCGGGAGTGGAGGGGATCAGCCCCAGCATTTT.

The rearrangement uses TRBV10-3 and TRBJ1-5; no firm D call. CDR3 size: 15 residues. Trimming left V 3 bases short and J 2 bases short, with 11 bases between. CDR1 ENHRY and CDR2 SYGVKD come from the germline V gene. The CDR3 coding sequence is TGTGCCATCAGTGAATCGGGTCCTGGCAATCAGCCCCAGCATTTT. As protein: CAISESGPGNQPQHF.

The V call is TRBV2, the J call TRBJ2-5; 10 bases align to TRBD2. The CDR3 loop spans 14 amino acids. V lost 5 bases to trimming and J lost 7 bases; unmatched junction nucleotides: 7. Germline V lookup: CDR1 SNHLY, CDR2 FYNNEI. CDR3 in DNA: TGTGCCAGCAGTTTTCTAGCGGGAGAGGGGACCCAGTACTTC. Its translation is CASSFLAGEGTQYF. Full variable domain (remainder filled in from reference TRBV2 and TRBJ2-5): EPEVTQTPSHQVTQMGQEVILRCVPISNHLYFYWYRQILGQKVEFLVSFYNNEISEKSEIFDDQFSVERPDGSNFTLKIRSTKLEDSAMYFCASSFLAGEGTQYFGPGTRLLVL.

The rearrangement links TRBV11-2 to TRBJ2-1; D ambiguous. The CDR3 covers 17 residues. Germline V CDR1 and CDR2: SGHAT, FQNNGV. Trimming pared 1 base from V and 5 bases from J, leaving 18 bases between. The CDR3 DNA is TGTGCCAGCAGCTTAGGGGTACGTTTAGCCCTAAACAATGAGCAGTTCTTC. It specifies CASSLGVRLALNNEQFF.

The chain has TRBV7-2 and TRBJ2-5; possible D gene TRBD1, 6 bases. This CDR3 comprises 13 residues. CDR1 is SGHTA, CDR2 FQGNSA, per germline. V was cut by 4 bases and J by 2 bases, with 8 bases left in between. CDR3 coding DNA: TGTGCCAGCAGCTCTAGGGGGCAAGAGACCCAGTACTTC. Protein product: CASSSRGQETQYF.

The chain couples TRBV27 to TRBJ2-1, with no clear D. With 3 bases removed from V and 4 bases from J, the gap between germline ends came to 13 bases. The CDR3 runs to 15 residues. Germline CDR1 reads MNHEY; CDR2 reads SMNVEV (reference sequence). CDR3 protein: CASSFLKLGYNEQFF. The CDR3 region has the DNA TGTGCCAGCAGTTTCCTCAAGCTAGGATACAATGAGCAGTTCTTC.

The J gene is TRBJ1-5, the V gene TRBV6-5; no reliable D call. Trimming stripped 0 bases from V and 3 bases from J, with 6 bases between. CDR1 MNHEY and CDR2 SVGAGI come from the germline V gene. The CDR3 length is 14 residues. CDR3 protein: CASSYSSNNQPQHF. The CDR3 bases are TGTGCCAGCAGTTACTCGAGCAACAATCAGCCCCAGCATTTT.

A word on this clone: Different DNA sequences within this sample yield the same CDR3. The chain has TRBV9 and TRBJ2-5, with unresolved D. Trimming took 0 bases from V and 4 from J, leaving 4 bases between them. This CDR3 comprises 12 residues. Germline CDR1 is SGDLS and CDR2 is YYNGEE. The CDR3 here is CASSVEGETQYF. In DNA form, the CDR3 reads TGTGCCAGCAGCGTAGAAGGAGAGACCCAGTACTTC. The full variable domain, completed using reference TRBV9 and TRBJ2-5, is DSGVTQTPKHLITATGQRVTLRCSPRSGDLSVYWYQQSLDQGLQFLIQYYNGEERAKGNILERFSAQQFPDLHSELNLSSLELGDSALYFCASSVEGETQYFGPGTRLLVL.

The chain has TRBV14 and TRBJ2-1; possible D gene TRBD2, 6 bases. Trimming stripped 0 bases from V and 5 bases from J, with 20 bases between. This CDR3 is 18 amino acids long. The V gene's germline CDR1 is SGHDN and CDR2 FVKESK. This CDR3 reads CASSQDPYSGEENNEQFF. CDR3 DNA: TGTGCCAGCAGCCAAGATCCGTACTCGGGAGAAGAGAACAATGAGCAGTTCTTC.

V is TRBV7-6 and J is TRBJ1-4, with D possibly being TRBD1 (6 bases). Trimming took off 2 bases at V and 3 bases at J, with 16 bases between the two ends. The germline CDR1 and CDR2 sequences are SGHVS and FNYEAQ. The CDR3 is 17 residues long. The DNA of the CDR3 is TGTGCCAGCAGCTTAAATCAGGGGACGAGGGCTAATGAAAAACTGTTTTTT. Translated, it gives CASSLNQGTRANEKLFF.

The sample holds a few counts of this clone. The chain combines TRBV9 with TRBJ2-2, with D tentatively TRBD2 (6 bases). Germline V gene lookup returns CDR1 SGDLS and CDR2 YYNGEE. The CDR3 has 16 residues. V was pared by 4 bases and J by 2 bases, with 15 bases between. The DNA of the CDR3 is TGTGCCAGCAGCAACGGACTAACACGAAACACCGGGGAGCTGTTTTTT. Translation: CASSNGLTRNTGELFF. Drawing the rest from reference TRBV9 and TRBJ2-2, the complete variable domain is DSGVTQTPKHLITATGQRVTLRCSPRSGDLSVYWYQQSLDQGLQFLIQYYNGEERAKGNILERFSAQQFPDLHSELNLSSLELGDSALYFCASSNGLTRNTGELFFGEGSRLTVL.

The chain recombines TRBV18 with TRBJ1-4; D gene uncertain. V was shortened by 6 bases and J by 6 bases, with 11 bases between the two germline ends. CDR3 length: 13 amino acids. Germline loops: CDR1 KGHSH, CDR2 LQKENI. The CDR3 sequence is CASSQDGHEKLFF. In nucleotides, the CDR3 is TGTGCCAGCTCCCAAGACGGACATGAAAAACTGTTTTTT.

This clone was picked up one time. In DNA form, the CDR3 reads TGTGCCAGCAGCATAGGGACAGGTGCTCTATCTAACTATGGCTACACCTTC. This gives the protein CASSIGTGALSNYGYTF. V is TRBV5-6 and J is TRBJ1-2; 8 nucleotides line up with TRBD1. Germline CDR1 is SGHDT and CDR2 is YYEEEE. The CDR3 has 17 amino acids. With V trimmed by 4 bases and J by 0 bases, 11 bases remained unmatched.

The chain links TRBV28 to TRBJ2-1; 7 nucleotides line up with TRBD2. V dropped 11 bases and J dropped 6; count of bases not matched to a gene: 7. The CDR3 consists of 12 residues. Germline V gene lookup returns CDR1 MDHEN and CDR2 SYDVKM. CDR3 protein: CASAGVINEQFF. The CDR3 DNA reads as TGTGCCTCGGCGGGGGTTATCAATGAGCAGTTCTTC.

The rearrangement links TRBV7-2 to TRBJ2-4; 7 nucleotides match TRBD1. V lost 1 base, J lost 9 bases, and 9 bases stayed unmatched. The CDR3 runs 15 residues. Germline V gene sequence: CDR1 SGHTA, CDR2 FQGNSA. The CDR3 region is CASSLVPGTAGIQYF. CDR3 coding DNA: TGTGCCAGCAGCTTAGTTCCCGGGACAGCAGGCATTCAGTACTTC.

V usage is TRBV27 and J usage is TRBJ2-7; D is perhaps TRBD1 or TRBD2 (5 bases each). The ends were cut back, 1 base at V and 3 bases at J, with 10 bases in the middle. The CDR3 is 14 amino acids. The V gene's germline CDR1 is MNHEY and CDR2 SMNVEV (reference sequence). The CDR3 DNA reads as TGTGCCAGCAGTTTATGGGGACGGAGCTACGAGCAGTACTTC. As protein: CASSLWGRSYEQYF.